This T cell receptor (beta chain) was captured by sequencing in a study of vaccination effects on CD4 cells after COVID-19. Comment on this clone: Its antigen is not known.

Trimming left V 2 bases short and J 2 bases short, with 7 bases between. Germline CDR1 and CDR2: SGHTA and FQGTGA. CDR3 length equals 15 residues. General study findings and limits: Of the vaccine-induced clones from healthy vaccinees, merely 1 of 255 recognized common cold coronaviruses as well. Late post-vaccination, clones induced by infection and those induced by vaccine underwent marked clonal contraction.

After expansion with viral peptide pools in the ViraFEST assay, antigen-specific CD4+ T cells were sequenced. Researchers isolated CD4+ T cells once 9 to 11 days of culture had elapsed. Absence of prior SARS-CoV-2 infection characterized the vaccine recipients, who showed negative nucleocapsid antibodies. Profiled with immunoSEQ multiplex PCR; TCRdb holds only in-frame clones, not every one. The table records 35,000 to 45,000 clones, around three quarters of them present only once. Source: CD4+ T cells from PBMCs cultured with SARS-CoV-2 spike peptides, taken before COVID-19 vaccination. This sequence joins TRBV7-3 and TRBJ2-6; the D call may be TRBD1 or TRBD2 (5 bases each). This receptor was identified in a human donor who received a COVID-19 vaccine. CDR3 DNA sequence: TGTGCCAGCAGCTTAGAGGGGACTGGGGCCAACGTCCTGACTTTC. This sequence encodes CASSLEGTGANVLTF.